The present T cell receptor beta chain was sequenced within a study of blood T cell repertoires in COVID-19. CDR3 length: 13 residues. Deletions cut 9 bases from V and 0 bases from J, with 11 bases between. The germline gives CDR1 SGHRS, CDR2 YFSETQ. Sequencing used immunoSEQ multiplex PCR; TCRdb keeps in-frame clones, though not all of them. The table records about 160,000 clones, more than 70% of them present only once. The clonotype comes from a woman of 80 years or more with active or convalescent COVID-19. Sequencing used peripheral blood. The chain employs TRBV5-1 and TRBJ2-3; no clear D gene. The CDR3 sequence is CATKTSSTDTQYF. In nucleotides, the CDR3 is TGCGCCACTAAGACATCTAGCACAGATACGCAGTATTTT.